These 21 T cell receptor beta chains share one sample of origin, sequenced in a study of T cells after yellow fever vaccination. TCRdb re-called the 5' RACE reads with MiXCR, one entry per CDR3 protein. This table holds around 320,000 distinct CDR3 sequences, about 10% found once. Sequencing was performed on CD4+ T cells sorted from PBMCs, taken 45 days after the yellow fever booster vaccination. The receptors were gathered from a young man who received the YFV17D yellow fever vaccine.

This clonotype was observed a handful of times. The rearrangement joins TRBV10-1 to TRBJ1-4; D remains ambiguous. Trimming left V 3 bases short and J 7 bases short, with 9 bases between. This CDR3 has 13 residues. Germline V gives CDR1 WNHNN, CDR2 SYGVQD (reference sequence). CDR3 residues: CASSDSGAEKLFF. The DNA of the CDR3 is TGCGCCAGCAGTGATTCTGGAGCTGAAAAACTGTTTTTT.

This clonotype has more than one count but fewer than ten. V usage is TRBV10-3 and J usage is TRBJ1-2, with 9 bases that match TRBD1. Germline-derived CDR1 and CDR2 are ENHRY and SYGVKD. V shed 5 bases, J shed 5 bases, and the junction held 3 bases outside the gene matches. The CDR3 consists of 13 residues. In nucleotides, the CDR3 is TGTGCCATCAGTTTGGACAGGGGTTATGGCTACACCTTC. This codes for CAISLDRGYGYTF.

The chain employs TRBV28 and TRBJ2-5; tentatively, D is TRBD1 (6 bases). Germline loops: CDR1 MDHEN, CDR2 SYDVKM. The CDR3 consists of 15 residues. V was shortened by 7 bases and J by 0 bases, with 15 bases between the two germline ends. CDR3 amino acids: CASTSQGADQETQYF. The CDR3 bases are TGTGCCAGCACCTCACAGGGAGCCGACCAAGAGACCCAGTACTTC.

CDR3 loop: CASSLSLQGIYGYTF. CDR3 sequence (DNA): TGTGCCAGCAGTTTATCCCTACAGGGAATCTATGGCTACACCTTC. The chain carries TRBV27 and TRBJ1-2, with D possibly being TRBD1 (6 bases). The CDR3 is 15 amino acids. CDR1 and CDR2 (germline): MNHEY, SMNVEV (reference sequence). Trimming shortened V by 0 bases and J by 4 bases, and 12 bases separated the two germline ends.

This clonotype was counted only a few times. V usage is TRBV7-2 and J usage is TRBJ2-7; D is perhaps TRBD2 (6 bases). This CDR3 comprises 14 residues. V gave up 0 bases and J gave up 7 bases, with 13 bases separating them. CDR1 and CDR2 from the germline V gene are SGHTA and FQGNSA. The CDR3 loop is CASSLARGAEEQYF. The CDR3 region has the DNA TGTGCCAGCAGCTTAGCACGCGGGGCCGAGGAGCAGTACTTC.

There are many counts of this clonotype. The chain combines TRBV29-1 with TRBJ2-7; 10 bases are shared with TRBD2. CDR1 SQVTM and CDR2 ANQGSEA come from the germline V gene. This CDR3 is built from 13 residues. V trimming: 6 bases; J trimming: 5 bases; junction bases outside the gene matches: 7. This chain's CDR3 is CSVPLAGFDEQYF. CDR3 DNA sequence: TGCAGCGTCCCACTAGCGGGGTTCGACGAGCAGTACTTC.

The chain employs TRBV7-2 and TRBJ1-1; D unresolved. Germline loops: CDR1 SGHTA, CDR2 FQGNSA. This CDR3 region has 15 residues. V was shortened by 2 bases and J by 1 base, with 11 bases between the two germline ends. The CDR3 DNA follows: TGTGCCAGCAGCTTAATGGGGTCCGGGAACACTGAAGCTTTCTTT. This gives the protein CASSLMGSGNTEAFF.

CDR3 protein: CASRGGQLNEQFF. For the CDR3, the DNA is TGTGCCAGCAGGGGGGGACAGTTAAATGAGCAGTTCTTC. This chain links TRBV6-2 or TRBV6-3 with TRBJ2-1; the D gene is possibly TRBD1 (7 bases). This CDR3 has 13 residues. With 6 bases removed from V and 7 bases from J, the gap between germline ends came to 13 bases. Germline lookup yields CDR1 MNHEY and CDR2 SVGEGT.

This clonotype was found a few times. The CDR3: CASRSGGPPYTQYF. The CDR3 bases are TGTGCCAGCAGGAGCGGGGGGCCACCCTATACGCAGTATTTT. The V call is TRBV28, the J call TRBJ2-3; 9 nucleotides align to TRBD2. CDR1 is MDHEN and CDR2 is SYDVKM in the germline V gene. CDR3 length: 14 amino acids. With 6 bases clipped from V and 7 bases from J, the junction kept 8 bases outside the gene matches.

This clonotype was observed many times. V and J are TRBV6-6 and TRBJ2-7; TRBD1 matches at 11 bases. The CDR3 length is 15 residues. V was pared by 6 bases and J by 3 bases, with 7 bases of the junction left unmatched. Germline CDR1 MNHNY, CDR2 SVGAGI (reference sequence). The DNA for the CDR3 is TGTGCCAGCAGGCCCGGACAGGGGGCCTACTACGAGCAGTACGTC. Its translation: CASRPGQGAYYEQYV.

The gene calls are TRBV4-1 and TRBJ1-4; D remains unclear. In germline, CDR1 is MGHRA, CDR2 YSYEKL. The germline V and J ends were trimmed by 4 bases and 8 bases, with 17 bases remaining between them. The CDR3 runs to 15 residues. The CDR3 region is CASSLPPVGREKLFF. The CDR3 DNA reads as TGCGCCAGCAGCCTCCCCCCGGTAGGACGGGAAAAACTGTTTTTT.

This clonotype was counted at least ten times. The chain couples TRBV18 to TRBJ2-5; D is ambiguous. Germline values: CDR1 KGHSH, CDR2 LQKENI. The ends were cut back, 8 bases at V and 5 bases at J, with 9 bases in the middle. The CDR3 has 11 amino acids. The CDR3 reads CASSPSETQYF. The CDR3 DNA is TGTGCCAGCAGCCCTTCGGAGACCCAGTACTTC.

This rearrangement joins TRBV6-5 to TRBJ1-1; 8 nucleotides line up with TRBD1. CDR1 MNHEY and CDR2 SVGAGI come from the germline V gene. The V segment lost 1 base and the J segment 9 bases; nucleotides outside the gene matches: 16. This CDR3 is built from 17 residues. The CDR3 region is CASSYLTRLDRGGKAFF. The CDR3 nucleotides read TGTGCCAGCAGTTACTTGACCCGCCTTGACAGGGGAGGTAAAGCTTTCTTT.

This clonotype has ten or more counts. The chain is built from TRBV5-1 and TRBJ2-4, with TRBD2 as a possible D gene (5 bases). Germline assignment: CDR1 SGHRS and CDR2 YFSETQ. The CDR3 runs to 17 residues. With 0 bases removed from V and 1 base from J, the gap between germline ends came to 14 bases. Here the CDR3 reads CASSLVEGSYAKNIQYF. CDR3 DNA: TGCGCCAGCAGCTTGGTAGAGGGTTCTTATGCCAAAAACATTCAGTACTTC.

This clonotype was found many times. The chain carries TRBV7-7 and TRBJ2-5; the D gene is possibly TRBD2 (6 bases). Germline V gives CDR1 SSHAT, CDR2 FNYEAQ (reference sequence). CDR3 length: 14 residues. Deletions cut 5 bases from V and 4 bases from J, with 14 bases between. The DNA for the CDR3 is TGTGCCAGCAGCCCCGGGCAGGGAGGAGAGACCCAGTACTTC. The encoded protein is CASSPGQGGETQYF.

This clonotype was counted a single time. The chain recombines TRBV6-1 with TRBJ2-1; 10 bases line up with TRBD2. This CDR3 has 16 residues. Germline V gene data show CDR1 as MNHNS and CDR2 as SASEGT. V trimming: 7 bases; J trimming: 3 bases; junction bases outside the gene matches: 9. CDR3 nucleotide sequence: TGTGCCAGCATGGTCGCCGGGACTAGCGTCTACAATGAGCAGTTCTTC. This encodes CASMVAGTSVYNEQFF.

This clonotype was detected a few times. The rearrangement links TRBV20-1 to TRBJ1-1, with a tentative D call TRBD1 (5 bases). Trimming stripped 1 base from V and 1 base from J, with 10 bases between. CDR1 DFQATT and CDR2 SNEGSKA come from the germline V gene (reference sequence). This CDR3 is 14 amino acids long. The CDR3 reads CSARVGGPNTEAFF. Written as DNA, the CDR3 is TGCAGTGCTAGAGTGGGGGGACCGAACACTGAAGCTTTCTTT.

The chain carries TRBV7-2 and TRBJ2-3; the D is unclear. V shed 2 bases and J shed 2 bases, with 11 bases lying between them. Germline-derived CDR1 and CDR2 are SGHTA and FQGNSA. The CDR3 totals 15 residues. The CDR3 reads CASSLRRSATDTQYF. As DNA, the CDR3 is TGTGCCAGCAGCTTACGGCGGTCGGCCACAGATACGCAGTATTTT.

This clonotype occurred a few times. The V gene is TRBV12-3 or TRBV12-4, the J gene TRBJ1-5; TRBD1 is a possible D gene (5 bases). The CDR3 spans 15 residues. Trimming cost V 5 bases and J 5 bases, with 16 bases left between them. CDR3 residues: CASSALTGVHQPQHF. In nucleotides, the CDR3 is TGTGCCAGCAGTGCCCTCACAGGTGTTCATCAGCCCCAGCATTTT.

The chain has TRBV20-1 and TRBJ1-1; D remains ambiguous. This CDR3 has 13 amino acids. V was trimmed by 7 bases and J by 0 bases, leaving 12 bases between them. The V gene's germline CDR1 is DFQATT and CDR2 SNEGSKA (reference sequence). CDR3 coding DNA: TGCAGTGGGTCTGGTACTATGAACACTGAAGCTTTCTTT. It specifies CSGSGTMNTEAFF.

The chain combines TRBV9 with TRBJ2-5; 10 nucleotides align to TRBD2. Germline V gene data show CDR1 as SGDLS and CDR2 as YYNGEE. The CDR3 loop spans 15 amino acids. With 0 bases clipped from V and 5 bases from J, the junction kept 4 bases outside the gene matches. The CDR3 nucleotides read TGTGCCAGCAGCGTAGGTAGCGGGGGGATTGAGACCCAGTACTTC. Its protein is CASSVGSGGIETQYF.